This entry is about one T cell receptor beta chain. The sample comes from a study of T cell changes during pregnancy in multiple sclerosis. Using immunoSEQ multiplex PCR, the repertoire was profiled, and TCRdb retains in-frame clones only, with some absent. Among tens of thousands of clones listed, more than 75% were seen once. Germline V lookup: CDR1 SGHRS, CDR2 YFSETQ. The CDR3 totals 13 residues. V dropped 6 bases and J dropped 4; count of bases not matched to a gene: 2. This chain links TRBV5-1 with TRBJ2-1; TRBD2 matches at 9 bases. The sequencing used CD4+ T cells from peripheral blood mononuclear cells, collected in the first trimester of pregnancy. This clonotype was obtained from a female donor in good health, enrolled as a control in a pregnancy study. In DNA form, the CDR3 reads TGCGCCAGCAATAGCGGGAGTTACAATGAGCAGTTCTTC. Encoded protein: CASNSGSYNEQFF.